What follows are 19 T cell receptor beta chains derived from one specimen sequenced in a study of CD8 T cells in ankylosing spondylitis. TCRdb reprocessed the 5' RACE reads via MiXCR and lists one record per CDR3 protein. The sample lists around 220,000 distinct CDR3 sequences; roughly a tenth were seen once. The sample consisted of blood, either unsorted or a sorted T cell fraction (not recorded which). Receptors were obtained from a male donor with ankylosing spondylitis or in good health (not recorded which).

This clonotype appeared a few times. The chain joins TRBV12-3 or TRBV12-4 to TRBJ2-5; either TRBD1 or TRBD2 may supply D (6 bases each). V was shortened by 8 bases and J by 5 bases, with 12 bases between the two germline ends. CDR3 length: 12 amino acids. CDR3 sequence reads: CASVGAGETQYF. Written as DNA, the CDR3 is TGTGCCAGCGTGGGGGCGGGGGAGACCCAGTACTTC.

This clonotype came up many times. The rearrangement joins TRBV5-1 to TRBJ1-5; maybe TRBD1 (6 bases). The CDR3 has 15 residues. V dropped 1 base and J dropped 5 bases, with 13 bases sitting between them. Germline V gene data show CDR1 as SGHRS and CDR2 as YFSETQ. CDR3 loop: CASSLSGARDQPQHF. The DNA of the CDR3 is TGCGCCAGCAGCTTGTCGGGGGCGAGGGATCAGCCCCAGCATTTT.

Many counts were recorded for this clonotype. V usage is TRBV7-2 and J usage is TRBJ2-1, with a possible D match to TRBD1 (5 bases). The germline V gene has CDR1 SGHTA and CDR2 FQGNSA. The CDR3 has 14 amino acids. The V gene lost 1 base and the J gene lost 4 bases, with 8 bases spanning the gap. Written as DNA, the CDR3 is TGTGCCAGCAGCTTAGAACAGGCATACAATGAGCAGTTCTTC. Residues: CASSLEQAYNEQFF.

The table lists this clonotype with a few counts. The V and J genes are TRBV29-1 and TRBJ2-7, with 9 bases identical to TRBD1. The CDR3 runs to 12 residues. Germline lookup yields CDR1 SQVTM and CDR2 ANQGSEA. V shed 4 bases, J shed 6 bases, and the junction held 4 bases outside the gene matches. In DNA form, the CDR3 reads TGCAGCGTTGCACAGGGGGCGGTCGAGCAGTACTTC. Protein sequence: CSVAQGAVEQYF.

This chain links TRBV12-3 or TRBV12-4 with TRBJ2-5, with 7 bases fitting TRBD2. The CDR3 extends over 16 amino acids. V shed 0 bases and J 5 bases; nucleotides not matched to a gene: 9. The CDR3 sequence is CASSLALAGVGETQYF. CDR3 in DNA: TGTGCCAGCAGTTTAGCTCTCGCGGGGGTCGGGGAGACCCAGTACTTC.

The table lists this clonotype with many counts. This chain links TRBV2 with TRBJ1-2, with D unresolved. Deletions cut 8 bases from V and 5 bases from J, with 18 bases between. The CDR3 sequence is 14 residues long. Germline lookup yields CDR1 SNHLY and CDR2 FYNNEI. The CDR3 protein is CASGEEGMNYGYTF. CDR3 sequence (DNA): TGTGCCAGCGGGGAAGAGGGAATGAATTATGGCTACACCTTC.

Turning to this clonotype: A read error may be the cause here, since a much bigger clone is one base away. CDR3 sequence (DNA): TGTGCCAGCAGTTCGGCCGGACAGGGCCACAATGAGCAGTTCTTC. Translation gives CASSSAGQGHNEQFF. The rearrangement links TRBV6-2 or TRBV6-3 to TRBJ2-1, with TRBD1 identical over 8 bases. The CDR3 sequence is 15 residues long. With V trimmed by 4 bases and J by 5 bases, 7 bases remained unmatched. Germline assignment: CDR1 MNHEY and CDR2 SVGEGT.

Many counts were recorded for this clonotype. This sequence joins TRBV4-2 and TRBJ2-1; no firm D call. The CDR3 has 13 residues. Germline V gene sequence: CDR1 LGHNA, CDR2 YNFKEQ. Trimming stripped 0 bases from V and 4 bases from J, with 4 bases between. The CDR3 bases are TGTGCCAGCAGCCAAGACAATTACAATGAGCAGTTCTTC. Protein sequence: CASSQDNYNEQFF.

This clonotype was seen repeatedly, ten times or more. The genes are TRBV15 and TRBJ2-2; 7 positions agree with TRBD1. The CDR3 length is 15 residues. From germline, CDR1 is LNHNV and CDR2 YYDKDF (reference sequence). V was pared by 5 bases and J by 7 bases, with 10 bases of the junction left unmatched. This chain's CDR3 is CATSGDQGDSGELFF. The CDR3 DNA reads TGTGCCACCAGCGGGGACCAGGGGGATAGCGGGGAGCTGTTTTTT. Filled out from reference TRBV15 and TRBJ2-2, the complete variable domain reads DAMVIQNPRYQVTQFGKPVTLSCSQTLNHNVMYWYQQKSSQAPKLLFHYYDKDFNNEADTPDNFQSRRPNTSFCFLDIRSPGLGDTAMYLCATSGDQGDSGELFFGEGSRLTVL.

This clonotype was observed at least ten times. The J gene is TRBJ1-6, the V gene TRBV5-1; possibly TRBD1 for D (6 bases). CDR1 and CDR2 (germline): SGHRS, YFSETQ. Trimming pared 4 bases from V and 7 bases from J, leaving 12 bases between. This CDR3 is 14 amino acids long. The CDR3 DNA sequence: TGCGCCAGCAGCCAGGGGACCGTAAATTCACCCCTCCACTTT. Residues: CASSQGTVNSPLHF. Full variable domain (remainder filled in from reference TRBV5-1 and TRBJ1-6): KAGVTQTPRYLIKTRGQQVTLSCSPISGHRSVSWYQQTPGQGLQFLFEYFSETQRNKGNFPGRFSGRQFSNSRSEMNVSTLELGDSALYLCASSQGTVNSPLHFGNGTRLTVT.

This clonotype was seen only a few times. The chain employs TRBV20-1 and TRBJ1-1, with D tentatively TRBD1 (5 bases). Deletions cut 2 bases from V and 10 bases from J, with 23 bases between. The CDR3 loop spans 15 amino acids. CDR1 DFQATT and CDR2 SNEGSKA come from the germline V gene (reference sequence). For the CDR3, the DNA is TGCAGTGCTAGACACGCCACCCAGGGCGGGGGGTTAGCTTTCTTT. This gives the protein CSARHATQGGGLAFF.

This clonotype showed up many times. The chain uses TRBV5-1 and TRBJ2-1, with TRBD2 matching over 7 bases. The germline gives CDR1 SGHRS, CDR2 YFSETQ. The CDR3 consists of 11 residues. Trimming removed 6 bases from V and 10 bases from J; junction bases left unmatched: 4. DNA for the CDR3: TGCGCCAGCACCGCAGCGGGGGAGCAGTTCTTC. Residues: CASTAAGEQFF.

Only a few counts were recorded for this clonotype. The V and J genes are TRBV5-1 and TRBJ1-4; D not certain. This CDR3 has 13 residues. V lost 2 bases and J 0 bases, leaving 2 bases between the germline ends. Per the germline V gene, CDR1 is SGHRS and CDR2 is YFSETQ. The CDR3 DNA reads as TGCGCCAGCAGCTTAACAACTAATGAAAAACTGTTTTTT. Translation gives CASSLTTNEKLFF.

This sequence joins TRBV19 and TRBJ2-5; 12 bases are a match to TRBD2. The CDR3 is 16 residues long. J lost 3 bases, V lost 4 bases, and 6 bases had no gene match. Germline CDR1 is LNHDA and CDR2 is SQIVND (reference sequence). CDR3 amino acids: CASSTPGLAGKETQYF. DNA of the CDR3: TGTGCCAGTAGTACACCGGGACTAGCGGGCAAAGAGACCCAGTACTTC.

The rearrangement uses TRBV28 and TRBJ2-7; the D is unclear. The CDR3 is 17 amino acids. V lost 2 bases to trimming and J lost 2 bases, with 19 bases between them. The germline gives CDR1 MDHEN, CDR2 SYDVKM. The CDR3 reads CASSLTPRTPFAYEQYF. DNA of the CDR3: TGTGCCAGCAGTTTAACACCAAGGACCCCATTCGCCTACGAGCAGTACTTC. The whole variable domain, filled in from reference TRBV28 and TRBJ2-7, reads DVKVTQSSRYLVKRTGEKVFLECVQDMDHENMFWYRQDPGLGLRLIYFSYDVKMKEKGDIPEGYSVSREKKERFSLILESASTNQTSMYLCASSLTPRTPFAYEQYFGPGTRLTVT.

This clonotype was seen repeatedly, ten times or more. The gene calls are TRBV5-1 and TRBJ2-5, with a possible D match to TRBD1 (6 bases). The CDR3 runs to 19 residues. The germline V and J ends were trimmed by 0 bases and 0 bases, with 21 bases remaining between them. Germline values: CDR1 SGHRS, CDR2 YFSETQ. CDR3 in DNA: TGCGCCAGCAGCTTGGGGGTTTTTTCGGGACACCATTACCAAGAGACCCAGTACTTC. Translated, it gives CASSLGVFSGHHYQETQYF.

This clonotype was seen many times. The CDR3 loop is CASSLTTSGPDTQYF. CDR3 sequence (DNA): TGCGCCAGCAGCTTGACGACTAGTGGCCCAGATACGCAGTATTTT. The rearrangement joins TRBV5-1 to TRBJ2-3; possible D gene TRBD2, 6 bases. Trimming stripped 1 base from V and 4 bases from J, with 13 bases between. The CDR3 is 15 amino acids. CDR1 and CDR2 from the germline V gene are SGHRS and YFSETQ.

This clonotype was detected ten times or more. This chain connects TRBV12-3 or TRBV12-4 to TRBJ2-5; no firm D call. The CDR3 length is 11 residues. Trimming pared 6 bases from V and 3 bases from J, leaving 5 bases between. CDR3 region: CASSQKETQYF. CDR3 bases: TGTGCCAGCAGCCAAAAAGAGACCCAGTACTTC.

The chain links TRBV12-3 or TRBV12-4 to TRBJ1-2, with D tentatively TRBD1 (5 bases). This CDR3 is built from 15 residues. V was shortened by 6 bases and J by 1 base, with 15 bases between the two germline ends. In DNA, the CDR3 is TGTGCCAGCAGGCTGGGGGGGGGATATAACTATGGCTACACCTTC. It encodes CASRLGGGYNYGYTF.